The TCR beta chain under discussion was sequenced for a study of cytomegalovirus exposure and HLA in healthy donors. Study observations and caveats: A subsequent analysis found that TCR clusters from the first cohort also tended to co-occur in the 130 or so validation repertoires, with approximately 95% of cluster scores above 0. Among the CMV-associated chains, three were confirmed in vitro as specific for CMV antigens. Cytomegalovirus status was reportedly diagnosed by the classifier with high sensitivity and specificity. The investigators catalogued 180 or so TCR beta chains as cytomegalovirus-associated.

Data came from immunoSEQ multiplex PCR; TCRdb stores just in-frame clones and leaves some out. Of around 60,000 clones in the sample, about 94% were seen once. The CDR3 contains 14 residues. Germline V gene lookup returns CDR1 SGHTA and CDR2 FQGNSA. Trimming took off 8 bases at V and 8 bases at J, with 19 bases between the two ends. This clone was recorded only once. Antigen unknown. The J gene is TRBJ2-1, the V gene TRBV7-2, with D perhaps TRBD1 (7 bases). The sequenced sample consisted of PBMCs. This TCR was sampled from a man aged 18-30 years in good health and CMV-seropositive. In DNA form, the CDR3 reads TGTGCCAGCTCTGGGCAGGGGGGTGTCTATGAGCAGTTCTTC. Translated, it gives CASSGQGGVYEQFF.